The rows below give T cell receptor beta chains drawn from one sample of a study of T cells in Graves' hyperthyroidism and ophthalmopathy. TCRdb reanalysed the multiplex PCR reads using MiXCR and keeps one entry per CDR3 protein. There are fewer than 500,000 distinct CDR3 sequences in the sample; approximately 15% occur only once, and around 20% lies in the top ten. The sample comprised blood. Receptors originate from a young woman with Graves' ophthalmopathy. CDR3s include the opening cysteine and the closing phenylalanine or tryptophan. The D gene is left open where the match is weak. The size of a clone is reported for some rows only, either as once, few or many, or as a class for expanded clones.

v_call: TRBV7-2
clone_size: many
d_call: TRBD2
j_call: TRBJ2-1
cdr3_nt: TGTGCCAGCAGCACCAAGCGGGGGGGTTACAATGAGCAGTTCTTC
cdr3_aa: CASSTKRGGYNEQFF

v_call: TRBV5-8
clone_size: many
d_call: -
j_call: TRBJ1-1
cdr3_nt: TGTGCCAGCAGCACCCGGGAGGGTTGGACTGAAGCTTTCTTT
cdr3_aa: CASSTREGWTEAFF

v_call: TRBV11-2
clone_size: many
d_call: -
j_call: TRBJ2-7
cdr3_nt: TGTGCCAGCAGCCCGCGGTCCTACGAGCAGTACTTC
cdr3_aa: CASSPRSYEQYF

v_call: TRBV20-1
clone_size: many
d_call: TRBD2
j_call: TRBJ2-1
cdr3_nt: TGCAGTGCTAGCAGCGGGAGCTCCTACAATGAGCAGTTCTTC
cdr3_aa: CSASSGSSYNEQFF

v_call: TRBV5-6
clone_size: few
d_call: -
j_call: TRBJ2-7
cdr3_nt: TGTGCCAGCAGCCGAGACATCATTTCCTACGAGCAGTACTTC
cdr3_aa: CASSRDIISYEQYF

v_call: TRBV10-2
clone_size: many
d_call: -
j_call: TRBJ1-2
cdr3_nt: TGCGCCAGCAGTGAGTCGACGGCGTCGGTCGGCTATGGCTACACCTTC
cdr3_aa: CASSESTASVGYGYTF

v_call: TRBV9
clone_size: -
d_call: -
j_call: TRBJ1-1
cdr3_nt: TGTGCCAGCAGCGTAGATTGGGCTAGGGACACTGAAGCTTTCTTT
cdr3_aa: CASSVDWARDTEAFF

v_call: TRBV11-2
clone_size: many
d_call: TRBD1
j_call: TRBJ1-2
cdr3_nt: TGTGCCAGCAGCACTCACCGGACAGGGTCTAACTATGGCTACACCTTC
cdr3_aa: CASSTHRTGSNYGYTF

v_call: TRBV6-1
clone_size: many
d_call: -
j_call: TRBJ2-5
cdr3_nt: TGTGCCAGCAGTAGATCGGAACACATCCCCTATACTACTAGGGAATACTTC
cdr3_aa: CASSRSEHIPYTTREYF

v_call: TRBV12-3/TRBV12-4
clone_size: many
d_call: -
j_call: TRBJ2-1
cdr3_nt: TGTGCCAGCAGTTCCTCAGTCGAGCAGTTCTTC
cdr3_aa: CASSSSVEQFF